One sample yielded the 9 T cell receptor beta chains listed below, sequenced in a study of OX40 agonist ivuxolimab in advanced cancers. The repertoire was sequenced with immunoSEQ multiplex PCR; TCRdb's copy has only in-frame clones and lacks some. This table holds almost 70,000 clones, approximately 90% found once. This material consisted of CD4+ or CD8+ T cells sorted from blood, taken in a trial of the OX40 agonist ivuxolimab. The source of these receptors is an adult with an advanced solid tumor such as melanoma, head and neck, liver or kidney cancer.

The V call is TRBV9, the J call TRBJ2-7, with TRBD2 matching 11 bases. This CDR3 contains 15 residues. Germline CDR1 reads SGDLS; CDR2 reads YYNGEE. J gave up 4 bases and V 4 bases, and 7 bases lay outside the gene matches. In nucleotides, the CDR3 is TGTGCCAGCAGCCCCCAGACTAGCGGGACATACGAGCAGTACTTC. Translated, it gives CASSPQTSGTYEQYF. Drawing the rest from reference TRBV9 and TRBJ2-7, the complete variable domain is DSGVTQTPKHLITATGQRVTLRCSPRSGDLSVYWYQQSLDQGLQFLIQYYNGEERAKGNILERFSAQQFPDLHSELNLSSLELGDSALYFCASSPQTSGTYEQYFGPGTRLTVT.

Only one count was recorded for this clone. This chain uses TRBV12-5 with TRBJ1-5; D remains ambiguous. The germline gives CDR1 LGHNT, CDR2 FRNRAP. Trimming pared 7 bases from V and 9 bases from J, leaving 13 bases between. The CDR3 consists of 12 residues. CDR3 sequence (DNA): TGTGCTAGTGATCAATTGAGGCGGCCCCAGCATTTT. Protein sequence: CASDQLRRPQHF.

This clone rates as medium-sized. This chain links TRBV7-8 with TRBJ1-2, with TRBD1 matching over 7 bases. This CDR3 region has 14 residues. Per the germline V gene, CDR1 is SGHVS and CDR2 is FQNEAQ. J lost 4 bases, V lost 5 bases, and 7 bases had no gene match. The CDR3 DNA sequence: TGTGCCAGCAGCGCCCAACAGGGGATCTATGGCTACACCTTC. This codes for CASSAQQGIYGYTF.

V usage is TRBV18 and J usage is TRBJ1-1, with a weak D call TRBD1 (6 bases). The V end lost 3 bases, the J end lost 4 bases, and 15 bases lay between the germline ends. Germline values: CDR1 KGHSH, CDR2 LQKENI. The CDR3 is 15 amino acids. CDR3 sequence reads: CASSPDGGPGTEAFF. For the CDR3, the DNA is TGTGCCAGCTCACCGGACGGGGGGCCGGGCACTGAAGCTTTCTTT.

This chain joins TRBV9 and TRBJ2-1; D gene ambiguous. The CDR3 spans 18 residues. Trimming left V 4 bases short and J 0 bases short, with 20 bases between. Germline loops: CDR1 SGDLS, CDR2 YYNGEE. CDR3 DNA sequence: TGTGCCAGCAGCTCACGAGGTGGGTTTTCTAGCTCCTACAATGAGCAGTTCTTC. This translates into CASSSRGGFSSSYNEQFF.

CDR3 in DNA: TGTGCCAGTATTAAGGGGAAGGATCAGCCCCAGCATTTT. Translated: CASIKGKDQPQHF. The chain links TRBV19 to TRBJ1-5, with TRBD1 as a possible D gene (5 bases). Trimming took 7 bases from V and 5 from J, leaving 12 bases between them. The CDR3 consists of 13 residues. Germline V lookup: CDR1 LNHDA, CDR2 SQIVND (reference sequence).

The V call is TRBV29-1, the J call TRBJ2-2; a possible D gene is TRBD2 (6 bases). This CDR3 has 14 residues. Germline CDR1 and CDR2: SQVTM and ANQGSEA. Trimming removed 1 base at V and 6 bases at J, with 12 bases between. The CDR3 loop reads CSVEVSRGSGELFF. In DNA, the CDR3 is TGCAGCGTTGAAGTTTCGCGGGGTTCCGGGGAGCTGTTTTTT.

The chain links TRBV18 to TRBJ1-3; D call uncertain. The CDR3 runs to 12 residues. The germline CDR1 and CDR2 sequences are KGHSH and LQKENI. V dropped 2 bases and J dropped 8 bases, with 7 bases sitting between them. CDR3 in amino acids: CASSPTGDTIYF. For the CDR3, the DNA is TGTGCCAGCTCACCAACCGGGGACACCATATATTTT.

This chain connects TRBV15 to TRBJ2-7; no clear D gene. This CDR3 has 13 amino acids. The V end lost 5 bases, the J end lost 3 bases, and 11 bases lay between the germline ends. The germline V gene encodes CDR1 LNHNV and CDR2 YYDKDF (reference sequence). The CDR3 region is CATSLRANYEQYF. The CDR3 nucleotides read TGTGCCACCAGCTTACGGGCCAACTACGAGCAGTACTTC.